The 17 T cell receptor beta chains below were found in one sample sequenced in a study of blood T cell repertoires in COVID-19. Clones were sequenced by immunoSEQ multiplex PCR, and TCRdb holds only the in-frame ones, with some missing. The sample contains 25,000 to 35,000 clones, roughly 80% of which appear only once. Sequencing used peripheral blood. The receptors shown here come from a woman aged 55-75 years with acute or convalescent COVID-19.

This sequence joins TRBV9 and TRBJ2-1, with 7 nucleotides matching TRBD1. Germline values: CDR1 SGDLS, CDR2 YYNGEE. The CDR3 is 17 amino acids. The ends lost 1 base at V and 1 base at J; junction bases unmatched: 8. CDR3 coding DNA: TGTGCCAGCAGCGTAAAGGGATGGACAGGTTCCTACAATGAGCAGTTCTTC. Its protein is CASSVKGWTGSYNEQFF.

This clone was picked up one time. The CDR3 region is CASRSGLHMGGTEAFF. The CDR3, as DNA: TGTGCCAGCAGGAGCGGGTTGCACATGGGGGGCACTGAAGCTTTCTTT. The V gene is TRBV11-2, the J gene TRBJ1-1; possible D gene TRBD1, 5 bases. V was cut by 6 bases and J by 4 bases, with 21 bases left in between. The CDR3 spans 16 residues. Per the germline V gene, CDR1 is SGHAT and CDR2 is FQNNGV.

This clone has only one observation. The J gene is TRBJ1-4, the V gene TRBV30; D is perhaps TRBD1 (5 bases). Germline loops: CDR1 GTSNPN, CDR2 SVGIG (reference sequence). V was pared by 2 bases and J by 3 bases, with 13 bases between. The CDR3 extends over 15 amino acids. For the CDR3, the DNA is TGTGCCTGGAGTCGCGGGGGGGGAGCTAATGAAAAACTGTTTTTT. Protein product: CAWSRGGGANEKLFF.

This chain joins TRBV5-6 and TRBJ1-2, with TRBD1 identical over 8 bases. V shed 4 bases and J 6 bases; nucleotides not matched to a gene: 5. CDR3 length: 13 residues. CDR1 is SGHDT, CDR2 YYEEEE, per germline. The CDR3 nucleotides are TGTGCCAGCAGCGGGGTCAGGGGGCATGGCTACACCTTC. The encoded protein is CASSGVRGHGYTF.

The chain carries TRBV6-5 and TRBJ1-4, with a possible D match to TRBD1 (6 bases). CDR3 length equals 14 residues. Germline V CDR1 and CDR2: MNHEY, SVGAGI. V lost 5 bases to trimming and J lost 0 bases, with 7 bases between them. The CDR3 nucleotides read TGTGCCAGCAGTCGGACAGCAACTAATGAAAAACTGTTTTTT. This codes for CASSRTATNEKLFF.

The chain links TRBV7-3 to TRBJ2-2; TRBD1 is a possible D gene (5 bases). V was shortened by 0 bases and J by 5 bases, with 13 bases between the two germline ends. The CDR3 runs to 16 residues. The germline gives CDR1 SGHTA, CDR2 FQGTGA. The CDR3 nucleotides read TGTGCCAGCAGCTTAACGCTACCAGGGAAGACCGGGGAGCTGTTTTTT. Translated: CASSLTLPGKTGELFF.

This chain connects TRBV15 to TRBJ2-1, with 15 bases aligning to TRBD2. The junction had 16 bases not matched to a gene; V was cut back by 0 bases and J by 4 bases. Germline CDR1 LNHNV, CDR2 YYDKDF (reference sequence). The CDR3 is 22 amino acids. CDR3 loop: CATSRDLPGTSGGNLPYNEQFF. CDR3 nucleotide sequence: TGTGCCACCAGCAGAGATTTGCCGGGGACTAGCGGGGGGAACCTCCCTTACAATGAGCAGTTCTTC.

This chain uses TRBV28 with TRBJ1-5, with D possibly TRBD1 on 5 matching bases. In germline, CDR1 is MDHEN, CDR2 SYDVKM. V was clipped by 2 bases and J by 6 bases, with 8 bases between them. This CDR3 contains 13 residues. CDR3 sequence: CASSLGHFQPQHF. As DNA, the CDR3 is TGTGCCAGCAGTTTAGGACATTTTCAGCCCCAGCATTTT.

The CDR3 DNA follows: TGTGCCAGCATCCAGCAGGCGGGGGGCTACGAGCAGTACTTC. It is translated as CASIQQAGGYEQYF. V usage is TRBV6-5 and J usage is TRBJ2-7, with 8 bases aligning to TRBD2. The V gene's germline CDR1 is MNHEY and CDR2 SVGAGI. This CDR3 is built from 14 residues. The V and J ends lost 7 bases and 3 bases, in that order; junction bases with no gene match: 8.

This clone was seen just once. DNA for the CDR3: TGTGCCAGCAGCTTAGTCGAGGGAGCACTGAAGCTTTTCTTT. It encodes CASSLVEGALKLFF. This sequence joins TRBV13 and TRBJ1-1; no clear D. Deletions cut 1 base from V and 13 bases from J, with 19 bases between. Germline CDR1 PRHDT, CDR2 FYEKMQ (reference sequence). This CDR3 is built from 14 residues.

The sample holds one count of this clone. The chain is built from TRBV10-2 and TRBJ2-4; 7 bases line up with TRBD1. The CDR3 runs 16 residues. Germline-derived CDR1 and CDR2 are WSHSY and SAAADI. V trimming: 10 bases; J trimming: 6 bases; junction bases outside the gene matches: 18. This chain's CDR3 is CANLRGPDRVLNIQYF. The CDR3 DNA follows: TGCGCCAACCTCAGAGGCCCCGACAGGGTTCTAAACATTCAGTACTTC.

The sample holds one count of this clone. V and J are TRBV10-3 and TRBJ1-2, with D uncertain. V was clipped by 8 bases and J by 7 bases, with 17 bases between them. Germline assignment: CDR1 ENHRY and CDR2 SYGVKD. The CDR3 covers 13 residues. The CDR3 reads CAIPEDAAGGYTF. CDR3 nucleotides: TGTGCCATCCCAGAGGACGCGGCGGGTGGCTACACCTTC.

The V call is TRBV19, the J call TRBJ2-1; perhaps TRBD2 as D (7 bases). The CDR3 covers 14 residues. The germline CDR1 and CDR2 sequences are LNHDA and SQIVND (reference sequence). Trimming stripped 3 bases from V and 9 bases from J, with 15 bases between. CDR3 DNA: TGTGCCAGTAGTATCGTGGGGGGGCTTGGTGAGCAGTTCTTC. Translation gives CASSIVGGLGEQFF.

This clone showed up many times. Other DNA sequences in the same sample also yield this CDR3. This chain connects TRBV18 to TRBJ1-1, with D unclear. V lost 2 bases and J 1 base, leaving 8 bases between the germline ends. The CDR3 covers 14 residues. The germline CDR1 and CDR2 sequences are KGHSH and LQKENI. The CDR3 is CASSPGLSNTEAFF. CDR3 sequence (DNA): TGTGCCAGCTCACCAGGGCTTTCGAACACTGAAGCTTTCTTT.

The chain is built from TRBV6-1 and TRBJ1-1; D perhaps matches TRBD1 (6 bases). The CDR3 loop spans 15 amino acids. V was clipped by 2 bases and J by 10 bases, with 20 bases between them. Germline V gene sequence: CDR1 MNHNS, CDR2 SASEGT. The CDR3 nucleotides are TGTGCCAGCAGTGAAATACTAGTCGGGGGGGCGCGAGCTTTCTTT. Its translation is CASSEILVGGARAFF.

This chain uses TRBV4-1 with TRBJ2-7; TRBD2 matches at 12 bases. Germline-derived CDR1 and CDR2 are MGHRA and YSYEKL. CDR3 length: 16 amino acids. V gave up 3 bases and J gave up 0 bases; unmatched junction bases: 3. The CDR3 reads CASSQRLAGDSYEQYF. In nucleotides, the CDR3 is TGCGCCAGCAGCCAGAGACTAGCGGGGGACTCCTACGAGCAGTACTTC.

The gene calls are TRBV5-5 and TRBJ2-1, with a weak D call TRBD1 (6 bases). Germline V gene data show CDR1 as SGHKS and CDR2 as YYEKEE (reference sequence). The ends were cut back, 1 base at V and 3 bases at J, with 14 bases in the middle. The CDR3 spans 16 residues. The CDR3 DNA reads TGTGCCAGCAGCTTGTTCCCTGAGACAGGCTACAATGAGCAGTTCTTC. Amino acids: CASSLFPETGYNEQFF.